The 19 T cell receptor beta chains listed next were all sequenced from one sample in a study of blood T cell repertoires in COVID-19. Sequenced by immunoSEQ multiplex PCR; TCRdb stores in-frame clones only, minus some. The sample holds 70,000 to 95,000 clones, under 90% seen once. Sequenced input: peripheral blood. These receptors were obtained from a human donor with active COVID-19. The donor label of this sample is uncertain.

The table lists this clone with a count of one. The chain joins TRBV11-2 to TRBJ2-2, with 11 positions matching TRBD2. Germline assignment: CDR1 SGHAT and CDR2 FQNNGV. V lost 3 bases to trimming and J lost 6 bases; unmatched junction nucleotides: 3. The CDR3 is 15 residues long. This CDR3 reads CASSFSGGAAGELFF. The CDR3 bases are TGTGCCAGCAGCTTTAGCGGGGGGGCGGCCGGGGAGCTGTTTTTT.

This chain connects TRBV19 to TRBJ2-6; D possibly corresponds to TRBD1 (5 bases). There are 16 residues in the CDR3. The V gene's germline CDR1 is LNHDA and CDR2 SQIVND (reference sequence). Trimming stripped 3 bases from V and 1 base from J, with 10 bases between. CDR3 residues: CASSIWTPSGANVLTF. The CDR3 DNA follows: TGTGCCAGTAGTATCTGGACACCTTCTGGGGCCAACGTCCTGACTTTC.

This clone was detected once. The V gene is TRBV10-2, the J gene TRBJ1-5, with 8 bases lining up with TRBD1. The V gene end was trimmed by 3 bases and the J gene end by 7 bases; junction bases not matched to a gene: 8. CDR3 length equals 15 residues. CDR1 WSHSY and CDR2 SAAADI come from the germline V gene. CDR3: CASSDGAGGQQPQHF. The CDR3 region has the DNA TGCGCCAGCAGTGATGGGGCAGGGGGCCAACAGCCCCAGCATTTT.

The chain employs TRBV6-4 and TRBJ1-2; TRBD1 matches 7 bases. Germline CDR1 is MRHNA and CDR2 is SNTAGT. V lost 10 bases, J lost 5 bases, and 10 bases stayed unmatched. There are 13 residues in the CDR3. Here the CDR3 DNA reads TGTGCCATTGACAGGGTTTATTTTTATGGCTACACCTTC. Its protein product is CAIDRVYFYGYTF.

The V call is TRBV27, the J call TRBJ1-4; 9 bases map to TRBD1. The CDR3 contains 19 residues. J was trimmed by 8 bases and V by 6 bases; bases with no gene match: 22. Looked up from germline, CDR1 is MNHEY and CDR2 is SMNVEV (reference sequence). The CDR3 protein is CASSPRSRDRVDPSEKLFF. The CDR3 coding sequence is TGTGCCAGCAGCCCGAGGTCCCGGGACAGGGTAGACCCGTCCGAAAAACTGTTTTTT.

The rearrangement links TRBV5-1 to TRBJ2-5; 11 bases line up with TRBD1. V lost 0 bases, J lost 5 bases, and 9 bases stayed unmatched. The CDR3 has 17 residues. Germline values: CDR1 SGHRS, CDR2 YFSETQ. The CDR3 loop reads CASSLVWTGGGQETQYF. The CDR3 bases are TGCGCCAGCAGCTTGGTTTGGACAGGGGGCGGTCAGGAGACCCAGTACTTC.

The chain couples TRBV29-1 to TRBJ2-2; 10 bases agree with TRBD1. The germline V gene encodes CDR1 SQVTM and CDR2 ANQGSEA. Trimming removed 7 bases from V and 0 bases from J; junction bases left unmatched: 5. The length of the CDR3 is 15 residues. CDR3: CSGGGQGANTGELFF. Written as DNA, the CDR3 is TGCAGCGGAGGCGGACAGGGGGCGAACACCGGGGAGCTGTTTTTT.

The genes are TRBV4-1 and TRBJ2-4; TRBD2 matches 12 bases. Germline assignment: CDR1 MGHRA and CDR2 YSYEKL. The CDR3 is 19 amino acids. V was clipped by 0 bases and J by 1 base; unmatched bases: 7. CDR3 sequence (DNA): TGCGCCAGCAGCCAAGAAGCTAGCGGGGGGGTTGTGGCCAAAAACATTCAGTACTTC. Its protein product is CASSQEASGGVVAKNIQYF.

The chain uses TRBV2 and TRBJ2-2; 10 bases are shared with TRBD1. Germline V gene lookup returns CDR1 SNHLY and CDR2 FYNNEI. Trimming at V came to 6 bases and at J to 3 bases, leaving 1 base not matched to a gene. CDR3 length equals 14 residues. CDR3 amino acids: CASRDRGHTGELFF. CDR3 bases: TGTGCCAGCAGAGACAGGGGGCACACCGGGGAGCTGTTTTTT.

The V and J genes are TRBV18 and TRBJ2-3, with a tentative D call TRBD2 (7 bases). CDR1 and CDR2 from the germline V gene are KGHSH and LQKENI. This CDR3 region has 16 residues. The ends were cut back, 3 bases at V and 4 bases at J, with 17 bases in the middle. The CDR3 sequence: CASSPPPLGGADTQYF. CDR3 sequence (DNA): TGTGCCAGCTCACCGCCCCCACTAGGGGGGGCAGATACGCAGTATTTT.

The V and J genes are TRBV2 and TRBJ2-1; 7 bases are a match to TRBD1. The CDR3 spans 15 residues. CDR1 and CDR2 from the germline V gene are SNHLY and FYNNEI. The V segment lost 4 bases and the J segment 1 base; nucleotides outside the gene matches: 4. The CDR3 DNA is TGTGCCAGCAGTGTCAACAGGGGTTCCTACAATGAGCAGTTCTTC. This encodes CASSVNRGSYNEQFF.

The chain joins TRBV6-6 to TRBJ1-4; D gene ambiguous. The V and J ends lost 7 bases and 8 bases respectively, with 11 bases between them. Germline V gene data show CDR1 as MNHNY and CDR2 as SVGAGI (reference sequence). The CDR3 contains 12 residues. Here the CDR3 reads CASMEGSEKLFF. CDR3 DNA: TGTGCCAGCATGGAAGGGAGCGAAAAACTGTTTTTT.

V and J are TRBV5-8 and TRBJ2-7, with D possibly being TRBD2 (5 bases). The germline gives CDR1 SGHTS, CDR2 YDEGEE. V was shortened by 1 base and J by 5 bases, with 7 bases between the two germline ends. CDR3 length equals 12 residues. This CDR3 reads CASSLTGNEQYF. The CDR3 region has the DNA TGTGCCAGCAGCTTGACGGGAAACGAGCAGTACTTC.

The rearrangement links TRBV11-3 to TRBJ2-3; D may be TRBD2 (6 bases). V lost 3 bases, J lost 6 bases, and 13 bases lay in between. CDR1 is SGHNT, CDR2 YENEEA, per germline. CDR3 size: 14 residues. In nucleotides, the CDR3 is TGTGCCAGCAGCTTCCGCGGGACCGAGGATACGCAGTATTTT. Encoded protein: CASSFRGTEDTQYF.

The genes are TRBV7-9 and TRBJ1-2, with 11 positions matching TRBD1. CDR1 and CDR2 from the germline V gene are SEHNR and FQNEAQ (reference sequence). The CDR3 spans 17 residues. V shed 4 bases, J shed 4 bases, and the junction held 11 bases outside the gene matches. The CDR3 here is CASSSKGTGGGGYGYTF. DNA of the CDR3: TGTGCCAGCAGCTCCAAAGGGACAGGGGGAGGTGGCTATGGCTACACCTTC.

The V call is TRBV19, the J call TRBJ1-1, with a possible D match to TRBD1 (6 bases). Per the germline V gene, CDR1 is LNHDA and CDR2 is SQIVND (reference sequence). This CDR3 has 14 residues. Trimming left V 3 bases short and J 1 base short, with 9 bases between. This CDR3 is CASSIRGKNTEAFF. In DNA form, the CDR3 reads TGTGCCAGTAGTATCAGGGGCAAGAACACTGAAGCTTTCTTT.

This clone was counted once. V and J are TRBV9 and TRBJ1-3; TRBD1 aligns across 9 bases. V lost 0 bases to trimming and J lost 4 bases; unmatched junction nucleotides: 8. The germline V gene has CDR1 SGDLS and CDR2 YYNGEE. This CDR3 contains 17 residues. CDR3 in DNA: TGTGCCAGCAGCGTAGTTGGGACAGGGTTGGCCGGAAACACCATATATTTT. It specifies CASSVVGTGLAGNTIYF.

V and J are TRBV4-3 and TRBJ2-3; 11 bases match TRBD1. The V gene end was trimmed by 3 bases and the J gene end by 8 bases; junction bases not matched to a gene: 10. Germline V gene lookup returns CDR1 LGHNA and CDR2 YSLEER. The CDR3 is made up of 16 amino acids. As DNA, the CDR3 is TGCGCCAGCAGCCAGGTTCTGGGACAGGGGGGTAGTACGCAGTATTTT. Protein sequence: CASSQVLGQGGSTQYF.

V usage is TRBV27 and J usage is TRBJ2-1; D may be TRBD2 (7 bases). Germline V gives CDR1 MNHEY, CDR2 SMNVEV (reference sequence). V was shortened by 1 base and J by 9 bases, with 16 bases between the two germline ends. This CDR3 is 15 amino acids long. Here the CDR3 DNA reads TGTGCCAGCAGTTTATTGGGGGGGCCTGGTTCTGAGCAGTTCTTC. Residues: CASSLLGGPGSEQFF.